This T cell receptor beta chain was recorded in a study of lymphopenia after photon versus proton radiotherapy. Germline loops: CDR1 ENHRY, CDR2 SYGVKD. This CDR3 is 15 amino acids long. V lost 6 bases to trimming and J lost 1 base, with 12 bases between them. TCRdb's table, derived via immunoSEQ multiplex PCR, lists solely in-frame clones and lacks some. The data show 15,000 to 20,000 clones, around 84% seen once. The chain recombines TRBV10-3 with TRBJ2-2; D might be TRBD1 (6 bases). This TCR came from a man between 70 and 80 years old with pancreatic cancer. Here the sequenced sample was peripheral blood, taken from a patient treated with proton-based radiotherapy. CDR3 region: CAIRGEGGNTGELFF. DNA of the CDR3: TGTGCCATCAGAGGGGAAGGGGGGAACACCGGGGAGCTGTTTTTT.